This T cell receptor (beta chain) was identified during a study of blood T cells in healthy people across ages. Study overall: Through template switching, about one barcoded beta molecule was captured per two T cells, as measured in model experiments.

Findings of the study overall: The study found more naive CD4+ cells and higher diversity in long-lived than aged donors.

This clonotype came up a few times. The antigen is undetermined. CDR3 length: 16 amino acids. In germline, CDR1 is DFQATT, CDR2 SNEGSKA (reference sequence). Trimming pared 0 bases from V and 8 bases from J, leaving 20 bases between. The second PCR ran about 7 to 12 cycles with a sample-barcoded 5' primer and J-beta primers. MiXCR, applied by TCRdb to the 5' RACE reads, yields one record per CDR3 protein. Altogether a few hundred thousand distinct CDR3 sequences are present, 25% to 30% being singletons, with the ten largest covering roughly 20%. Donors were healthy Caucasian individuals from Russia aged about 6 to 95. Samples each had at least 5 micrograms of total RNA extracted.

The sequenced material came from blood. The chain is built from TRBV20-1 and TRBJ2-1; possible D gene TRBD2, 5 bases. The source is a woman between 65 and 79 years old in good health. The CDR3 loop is CSARDSYRGVWDEQFF. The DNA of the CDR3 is TGCAGTGCTAGAGATTCGTACCGGGGAGTGTGGGATGAGCAGTTCTTC.